The text below deals with one TCR beta chain. Germline V gene data show CDR1 as SGHDN and CDR2 as FVKESK. The trim removed 4 bases at V and 5 bases at J, leaving 8 bases unmatched. This CDR3 is 17 amino acids long. Clones were read by immunoSEQ multiplex PCR, and TCRdb kept only the in-frame ones, dropping some. In the table there are about 79,000 clones, approximately 93% of which are singletons. The data derive from a study of control samples from healthy donors and cancer patients. Sequencing was done on a sample of PBMCs. This TCR derives from a woman aged 40 to 49 with lung cancer. The V gene is TRBV14, the J gene TRBJ2-1; 13 nucleotides agree with TRBD2. In DNA, the CDR3 is TGTGCCAGCAGCCCAAGACTAGCGGGGGGCCTAAACAATGAGCAGTTCTTC. Translating gives CASSPRLAGGLNNEQFF.